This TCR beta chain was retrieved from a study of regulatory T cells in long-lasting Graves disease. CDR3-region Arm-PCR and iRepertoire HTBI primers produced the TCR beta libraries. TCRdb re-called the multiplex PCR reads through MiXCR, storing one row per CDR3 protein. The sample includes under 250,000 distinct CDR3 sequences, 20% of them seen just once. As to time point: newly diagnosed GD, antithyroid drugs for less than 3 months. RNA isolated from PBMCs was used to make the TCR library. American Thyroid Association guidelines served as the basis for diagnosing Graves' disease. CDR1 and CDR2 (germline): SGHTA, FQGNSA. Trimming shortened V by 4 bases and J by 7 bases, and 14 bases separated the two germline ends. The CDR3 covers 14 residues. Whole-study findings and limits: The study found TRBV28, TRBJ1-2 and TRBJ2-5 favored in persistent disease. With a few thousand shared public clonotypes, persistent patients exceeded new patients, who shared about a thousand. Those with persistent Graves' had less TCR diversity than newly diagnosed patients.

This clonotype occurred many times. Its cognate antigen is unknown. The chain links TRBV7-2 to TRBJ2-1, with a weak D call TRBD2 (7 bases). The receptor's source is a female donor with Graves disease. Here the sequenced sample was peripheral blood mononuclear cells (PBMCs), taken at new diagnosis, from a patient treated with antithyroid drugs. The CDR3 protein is CASSWGGGSNEQFF. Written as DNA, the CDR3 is TGTGCCAGCAGCTGGGGGGGCGGGTCGAATGAGCAGTTCTTC.